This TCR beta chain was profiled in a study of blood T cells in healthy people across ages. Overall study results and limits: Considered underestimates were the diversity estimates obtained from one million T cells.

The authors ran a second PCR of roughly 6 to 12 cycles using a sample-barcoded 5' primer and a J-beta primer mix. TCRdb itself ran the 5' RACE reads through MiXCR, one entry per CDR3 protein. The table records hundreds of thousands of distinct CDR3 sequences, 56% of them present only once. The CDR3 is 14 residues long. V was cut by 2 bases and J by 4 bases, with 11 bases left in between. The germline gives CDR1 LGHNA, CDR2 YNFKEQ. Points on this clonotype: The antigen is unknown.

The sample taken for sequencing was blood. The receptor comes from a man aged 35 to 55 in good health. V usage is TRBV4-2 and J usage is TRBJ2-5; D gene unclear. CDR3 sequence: CASSQTPTGETQYF. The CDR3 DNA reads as TGTGCCAGCAGCCAAACCCCCACCGGAGAGACCCAGTACTTC.